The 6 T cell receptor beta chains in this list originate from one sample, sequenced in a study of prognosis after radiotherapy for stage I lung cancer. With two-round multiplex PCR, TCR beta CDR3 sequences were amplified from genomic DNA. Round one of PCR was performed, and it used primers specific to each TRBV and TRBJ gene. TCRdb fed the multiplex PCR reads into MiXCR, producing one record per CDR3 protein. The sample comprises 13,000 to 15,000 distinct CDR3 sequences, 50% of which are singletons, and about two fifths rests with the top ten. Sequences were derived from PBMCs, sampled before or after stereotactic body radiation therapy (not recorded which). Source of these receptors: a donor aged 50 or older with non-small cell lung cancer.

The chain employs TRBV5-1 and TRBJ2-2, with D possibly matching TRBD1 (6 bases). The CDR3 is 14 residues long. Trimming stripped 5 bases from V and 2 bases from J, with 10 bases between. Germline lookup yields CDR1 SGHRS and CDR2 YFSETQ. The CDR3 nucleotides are TGCGCCAGCAGACAGGGAATCAACACCGGGGAGCTGTTTTTT. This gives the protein CASRQGINTGELFF. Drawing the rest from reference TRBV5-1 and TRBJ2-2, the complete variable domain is KAGVTQTPRYLIKTRGQQVTLSCSPISGHRSVSWYQQTPGQGLQFLFEYFSETQRNKGNFPGRFSGRQFSNSRSEMNVSTLELGDSALYLCASRQGINTGELFFGEGSRLTVL.

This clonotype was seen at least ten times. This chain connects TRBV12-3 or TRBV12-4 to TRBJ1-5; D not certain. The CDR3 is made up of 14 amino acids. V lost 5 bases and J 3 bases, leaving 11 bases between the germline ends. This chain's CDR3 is CASSPRHSNQPQHF. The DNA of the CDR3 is TGTGCCAGCAGTCCACGACATTCCAATCAGCCCCAGCATTTT.

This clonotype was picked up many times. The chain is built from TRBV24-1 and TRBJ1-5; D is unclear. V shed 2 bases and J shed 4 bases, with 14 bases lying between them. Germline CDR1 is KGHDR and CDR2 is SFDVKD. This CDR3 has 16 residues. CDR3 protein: CATSDSRTPLNQPQHF. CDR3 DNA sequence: TGTGCCACCAGTGATTCTCGGACCCCACTTAATCAGCCCCAGCATTTT.

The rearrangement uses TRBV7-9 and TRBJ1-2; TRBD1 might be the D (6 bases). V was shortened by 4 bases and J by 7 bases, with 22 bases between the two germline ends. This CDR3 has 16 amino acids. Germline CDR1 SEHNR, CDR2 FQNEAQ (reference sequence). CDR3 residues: CASSSGTWTSLGGYTF. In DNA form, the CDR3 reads TGTGCCAGCAGCTCCGGGACATGGACTTCATTGGGTGGCTACACCTTC.

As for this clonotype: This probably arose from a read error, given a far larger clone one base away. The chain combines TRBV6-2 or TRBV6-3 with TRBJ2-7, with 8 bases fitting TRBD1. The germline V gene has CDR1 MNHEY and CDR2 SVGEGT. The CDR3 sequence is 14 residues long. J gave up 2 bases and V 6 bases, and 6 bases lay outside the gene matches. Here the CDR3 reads CASSQGQATYEQYF. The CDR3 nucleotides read TGTGCCAGCAGCCAGGGACAGGCCACCTACGAGCAGTACTTC.

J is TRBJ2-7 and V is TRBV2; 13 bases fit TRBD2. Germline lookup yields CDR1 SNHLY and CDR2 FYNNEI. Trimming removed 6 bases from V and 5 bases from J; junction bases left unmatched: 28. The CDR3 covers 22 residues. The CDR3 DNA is TGTGCCAGCAGGAGCTCAGGGACTAGCGGGACCCCAGATCTGTTCGCACAGGACGAGCAGTACTTC. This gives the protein CASRSSGTSGTPDLFAQDEQYF.